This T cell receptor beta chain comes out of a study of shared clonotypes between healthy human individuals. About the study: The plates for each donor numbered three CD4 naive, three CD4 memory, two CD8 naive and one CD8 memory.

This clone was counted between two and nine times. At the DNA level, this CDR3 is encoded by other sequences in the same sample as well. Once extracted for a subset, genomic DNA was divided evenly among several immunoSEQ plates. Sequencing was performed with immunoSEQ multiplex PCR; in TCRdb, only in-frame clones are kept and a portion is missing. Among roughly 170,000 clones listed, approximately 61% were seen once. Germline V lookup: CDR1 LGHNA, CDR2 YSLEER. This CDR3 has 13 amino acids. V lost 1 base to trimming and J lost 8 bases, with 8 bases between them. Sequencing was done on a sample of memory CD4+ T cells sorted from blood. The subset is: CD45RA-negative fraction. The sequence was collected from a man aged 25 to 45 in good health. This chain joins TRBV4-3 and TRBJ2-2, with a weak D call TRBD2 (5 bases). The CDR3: CASSQGGEGELFF. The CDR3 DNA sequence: TGCGCCAGCAGCCAAGGGGGAGAAGGGGAGCTGTTTTTT.